This T cell receptor beta chain was recorded in a study of CD8 T cells in ankylosing spondylitis. TCRdb independently ran MiXCR on the 5' RACE reads; one entry per CDR3 protein. This sample has about 120,000 distinct CDR3 sequences, with roughly 13% found just once. Study conclusions and caveats: CD8+ by phenotype, disease-linked clones were relatively rare in peripheral blood. Earlier reports found some motif variants in synovial fluid and blood in reactive arthritis.

Germline CDR1 KGHDR, CDR2 SFDVKD. V lost 4 bases to trimming and J lost 3 bases, with 6 bases between them. The CDR3 covers 12 residues. This clonotype was observed many times. No antigen is known for it. The clonotype comes from a female donor with ankylosing spondylitis or in good health (not recorded which). The chain joins TRBV24-1 to TRBJ2-7; no reliable D call. Sequences were obtained from blood, either unsorted or a sorted T cell fraction (not recorded which). In nucleotides, the CDR3 is TGTGCCACCAGTGACTCTTACTACGAGCAGTACTTC. It encodes CATSDSYYEQYF.